This TCR beta chain appears in the sequencing data of a study of Tregs in tolerant kidney transplant recipients. General observations from the study: Tregs expanded with activated donor B cells seemed most donor-specific. Biological reproducibility was not directly addressed in this study.

Points on this clone: The target antigen is unknown. The read ends 3 residues early relative to the CDR3; the germline J gene fills the gap.

Using immunoSEQ multiplex PCR, the repertoire was profiled, and TCRdb retains in-frame clones only, with some absent. Its clone listing holds 25,000 to 35,000 clones. CD4+CD25+CD127- Tregs, CD4+CD25- non-Tregs, CD4 and CD8 cells were sorted. Trimming removed 4 bases from V and 6 bases from J; junction bases left unmatched: 7. This CDR3 region has 14 residues. Germline CDR1 LNHDA, CDR2 SQIVND (reference sequence). This rearrangement joins TRBV19 to TRBJ1-2; 8 bases fit TRBD1. The material sequenced was CD8+ T cells from blood, taken before the transplant. This sequence originates from a human donor who received a combined kidney and bone marrow transplant. The CDR3 is CASSTQGAQNGYTF. The sequenced CDR3 bases are TGTGCCAGTAGTACTCAGGGGGCGCAAAATGGC.